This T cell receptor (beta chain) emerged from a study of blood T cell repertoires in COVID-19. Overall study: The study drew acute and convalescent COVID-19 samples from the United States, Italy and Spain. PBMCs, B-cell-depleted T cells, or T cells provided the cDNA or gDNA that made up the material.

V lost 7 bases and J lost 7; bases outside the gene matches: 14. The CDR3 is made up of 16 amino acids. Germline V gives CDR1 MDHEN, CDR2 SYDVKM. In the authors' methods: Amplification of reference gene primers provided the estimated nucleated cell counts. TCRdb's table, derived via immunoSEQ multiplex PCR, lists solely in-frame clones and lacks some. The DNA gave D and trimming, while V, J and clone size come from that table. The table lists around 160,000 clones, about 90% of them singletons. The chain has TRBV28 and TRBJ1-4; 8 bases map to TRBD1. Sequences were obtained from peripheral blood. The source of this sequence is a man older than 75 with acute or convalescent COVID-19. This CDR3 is CASMRAGGGIGEKLFF. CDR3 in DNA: TGTGCCAGCATGAGGGCAGGGGGCGGGATTGGTGAAAAACTGTTTTTT.